The rows below give T cell receptor beta chains drawn from one sample of a study of shared clonotypes between healthy human individuals. Data came from immunoSEQ multiplex PCR; TCRdb stores just in-frame clones and leaves some out. The sample holds fewer than 650,000 clones, about 79% seen once. Sequenced material: PBMCs. The receptors shown here come from a woman aged 40 to 50 in good health. Some clones in this sample may be carry-over from other donors' samples. Both conserved end residues are part of each CDR3. Fields, in order: V gene, J gene, CDR3 protein.

>TRBV4-2|TRBJ2-6
CASSQVTGGVSSGANVLTF
>TRBV11-3|TRBJ2-2
CASSYGTSPTGELFF
>TRBV7-2|TRBJ2-3
CASSEYRGGNTQYF
>TRBV28|TRBJ1-3
CASSLSHRAWTVRNTIYF
>TRBV19|TRBJ2-1
CASREARASSYNEQFF
>TRBV7-2|TRBJ2-7
CASSLTSGSSYEQYF
>TRBV29-1|TRBJ1-5
CSVAEGYSNQPQHF
>TRBV5-1|TRBJ2-1
CASQTSGGYNEQFF
>TRBV10-3|TRBJ2-1
CAITGTENNEQFF
>TRBV7-5|TRBJ2-1
CVRSLERVAGAGNEQFF
>TRBV11-3|TRBJ2-1
CASSSGTGRNEQFF
>TRBV5-6|TRBJ2-5
CASSLASGGETQYF
>TRBV6-5|TRBJ2-3
CASSRSTDTQYF
>TRBV29-1|TRBJ1-1
CSVWDGRTTEALF
>TRBV7-2|TRBJ2-7
CASSLGTSFQYF
>TRBV9|TRBJ2-7
CASSVVRSAWLEQYF
>TRBV6-6|TRBJ2-7
CASSYLGTNQGGEQYF
>TRBV19|TRBJ2-5
CASKTQAGGRETQYF
>TRBV7-6|TRBJ2-7
CASSRLAGGGEQYF
>TRBV4-3|TRBJ2-1
CASSQGLAGGRGLGEQFF
>TRBV10-3|TRBJ1-3
CALTGSGNTIYF
>TRBV7-2|TRBJ2-2
CASSLPGQVLTGELFF
>TRBV9|TRBJ2-5
CASSLIGLAGRVGETQYF
>TRBV29-1|TRBJ2-1
CSVELSGAGFRNEQFF
>TRBV6-4|TRBJ1-3
CASSPEGKGNTIYF
>TRBV6-6|TRBJ1-2
CASSRTGGDYGYTF
>TRBV7-6|TRBJ2-1
CASSASPNEQFF
>TRBV7-6|TRBJ2-1
CASSPELNSYNEQFF
>TRBV5-1|TRBJ2-3
CASSWTSGTTDTQYF